This TCR beta chain came from a study of blood T cell repertoires in COVID-19. Across the study: Acute and convalescent COVID-19 specimens originated in the United States, Italy and Spain. T cells, B-cell-depleted T cells, or PBMCs supplied cDNA or gDNA.

The V gene lost 5 bases and the J gene lost 11 bases, with 18 bases spanning the gap. The V gene's germline CDR1 is MNHEY and CDR2 SMNVEV (reference sequence). The CDR3 sequence is 13 residues long. Authors' analysis steps: Reference gene primer amplification gave estimated nucleated cell counts. The data were produced by immunoSEQ multiplex PCR, yet TCRdb's version contains in-frame clones alone and is incomplete. V and J calls and clone size are as listed in that table; D and trimming were resolved from the DNA. The repertoire holds some 70,000 clones, about 90% seen once, with approximately 5.3% in the top ten.

This TCR was recovered from a man aged 45 to 65 with acute or convalescent COVID-19. Sample: peripheral blood. The chain combines TRBV27 with TRBJ1-2, with D possibly matching TRBD1 (5 bases). The CDR3: CASSPGTYETYTF. The CDR3 DNA follows: TGTGCCAGCAGTCCCGGGACTTATGAAACGTACACCTTC.